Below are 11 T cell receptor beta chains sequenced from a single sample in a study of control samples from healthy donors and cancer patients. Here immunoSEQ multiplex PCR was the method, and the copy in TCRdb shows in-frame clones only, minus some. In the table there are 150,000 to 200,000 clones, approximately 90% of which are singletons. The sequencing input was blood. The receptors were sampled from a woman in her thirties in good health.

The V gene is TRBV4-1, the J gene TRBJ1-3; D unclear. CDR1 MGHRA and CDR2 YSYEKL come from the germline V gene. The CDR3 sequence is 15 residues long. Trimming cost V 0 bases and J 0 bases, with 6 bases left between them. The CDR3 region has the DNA TGCGCCAGCAGCCAAGATCTGTTCTCTGGAAACACCATATATTTT. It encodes CASSQDLFSGNTIYF.

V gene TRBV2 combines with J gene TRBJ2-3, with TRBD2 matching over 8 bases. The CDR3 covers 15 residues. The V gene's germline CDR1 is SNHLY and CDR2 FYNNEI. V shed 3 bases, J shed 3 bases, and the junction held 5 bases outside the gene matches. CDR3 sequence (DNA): TGTGCCAGCAGTGATGAGGGCGGGAGGACAGATACGCAGTATTTT. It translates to CASSDEGGRTDTQYF.

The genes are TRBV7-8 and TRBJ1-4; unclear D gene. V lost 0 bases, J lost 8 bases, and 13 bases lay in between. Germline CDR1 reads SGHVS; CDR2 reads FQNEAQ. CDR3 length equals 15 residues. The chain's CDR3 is CASSLAGLNGEKLFF. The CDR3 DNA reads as TGTGCCAGCAGCTTAGCAGGACTGAACGGCGAAAAACTGTTTTTT.

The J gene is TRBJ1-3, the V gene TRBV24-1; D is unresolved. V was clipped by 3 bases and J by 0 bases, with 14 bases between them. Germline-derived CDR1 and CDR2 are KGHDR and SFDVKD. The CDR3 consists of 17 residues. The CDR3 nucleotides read TGTGCCACCAGTGATGCGAGCCCCAGAGCCTCTGGAAACACCATATATTTT. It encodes CATSDASPRASGNTIYF.

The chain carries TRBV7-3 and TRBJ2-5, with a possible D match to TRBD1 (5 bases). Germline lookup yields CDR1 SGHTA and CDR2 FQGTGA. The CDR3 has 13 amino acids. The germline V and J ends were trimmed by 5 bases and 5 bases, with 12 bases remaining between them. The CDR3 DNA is TGTGCCAGCAGCACGACAGCTCTCGAGACCCAGTACTTC. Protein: CASSTTALETQYF.

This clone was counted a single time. The CDR3 DNA reads TGTGCCAGCAGTCGAGAACAGGGGGGGGGACCCTACGAGCAGTACTTC. It specifies CASSREQGGGPYEQYF. V is TRBV6-6 and J is TRBJ2-7, with a possible D match to TRBD1 (8 bases). Trimming took 5 bases from V and 2 from J, leaving 19 bases between them. CDR3 length: 16 amino acids. Germline CDR1 reads MNHNY; CDR2 reads SVGAGI (reference sequence).

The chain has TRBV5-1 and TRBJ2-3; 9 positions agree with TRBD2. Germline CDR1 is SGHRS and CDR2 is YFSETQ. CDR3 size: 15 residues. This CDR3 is CATTRGTSRTDTQYF. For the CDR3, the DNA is TGCGCGACCACCCGGGGGACTAGCCGCACAGATACGCAGTATTTT.

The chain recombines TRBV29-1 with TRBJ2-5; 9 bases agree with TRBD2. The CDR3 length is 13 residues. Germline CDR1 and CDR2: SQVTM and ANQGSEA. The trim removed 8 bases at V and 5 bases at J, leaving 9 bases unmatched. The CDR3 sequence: CSFAGTSTETQYF. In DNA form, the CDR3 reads TGCAGCTTCGCCGGGACTAGCACGGAGACCCAGTACTTC.

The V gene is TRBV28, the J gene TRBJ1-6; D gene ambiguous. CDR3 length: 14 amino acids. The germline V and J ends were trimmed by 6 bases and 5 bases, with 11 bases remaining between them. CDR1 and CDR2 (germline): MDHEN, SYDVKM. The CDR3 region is CASRGRPNNSPLHF. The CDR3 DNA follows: TGTGCCAGCAGAGGGAGGCCCAATAATTCACCCCTCCACTTT.

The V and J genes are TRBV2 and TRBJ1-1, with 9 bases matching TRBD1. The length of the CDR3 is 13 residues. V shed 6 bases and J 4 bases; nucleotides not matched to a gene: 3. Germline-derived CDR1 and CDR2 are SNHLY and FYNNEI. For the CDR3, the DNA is TGTGCCAGCAGAGAGACAGGGGGCACTGAAGCTTTCTTT. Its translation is CASRETGGTEAFF.

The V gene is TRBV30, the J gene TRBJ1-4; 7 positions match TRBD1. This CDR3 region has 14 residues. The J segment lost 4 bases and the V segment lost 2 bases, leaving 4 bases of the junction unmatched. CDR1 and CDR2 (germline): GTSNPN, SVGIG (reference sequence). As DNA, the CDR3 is TGTGCCTGGAGTATCGACAGGGTTAATGAAAAACTGTTTTTT. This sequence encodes CAWSIDRVNEKLFF.